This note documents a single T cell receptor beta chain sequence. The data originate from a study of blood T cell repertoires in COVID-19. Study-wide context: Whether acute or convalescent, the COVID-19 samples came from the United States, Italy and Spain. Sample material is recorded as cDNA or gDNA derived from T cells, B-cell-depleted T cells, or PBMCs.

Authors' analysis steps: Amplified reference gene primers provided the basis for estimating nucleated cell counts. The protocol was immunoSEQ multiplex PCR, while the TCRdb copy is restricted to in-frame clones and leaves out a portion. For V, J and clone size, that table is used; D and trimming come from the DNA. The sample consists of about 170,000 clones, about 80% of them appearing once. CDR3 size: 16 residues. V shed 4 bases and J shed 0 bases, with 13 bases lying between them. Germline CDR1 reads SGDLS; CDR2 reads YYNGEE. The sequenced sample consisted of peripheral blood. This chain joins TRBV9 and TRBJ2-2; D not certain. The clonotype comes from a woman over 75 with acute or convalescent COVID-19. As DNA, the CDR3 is TGTGCCAGCAGCATCCGACAAACACCGAACACCGGGGAGCTGTTTTTT. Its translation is CASSIRQTPNTGELFF.